The 18 T cell receptor beta chains given below trace back to one sample, sequenced in a study of CD8 T cells in ankylosing spondylitis. From the 5' RACE reads, TCRdb called clonotypes with MiXCR, one entry per CDR3 protein. In the table there are more than 25,000 distinct CDR3 sequences, nearly 5.5% of which are singletons. Specimen: blood, either unsorted or a sorted T cell fraction (not recorded which). The receptors here all came from a female donor with ankylosing spondylitis or in good health (not recorded which).

This clonotype has a count of ten or more. The chain has TRBV9 and TRBJ2-3; 9 bases match TRBD2. V trimming: 4 bases; J trimming: 6 bases; junction bases outside the gene matches: 9. CDR1 and CDR2 from the germline V gene are SGDLS and YYNGEE. This CDR3 region has 15 residues. CDR3 bases: TGTGCCAGCAGCTCGACTAGCGGAGGGTTGGATACGCAGTATTTT. As protein: CASSSTSGGLDTQYF. Combining the CDR3 with reference TRBV9 and TRBJ2-3 gives the whole variable domain DSGVTQTPKHLITATGQRVTLRCSPRSGDLSVYWYQQSLDQGLQFLIQYYNGEERAKGNILERFSAQQFPDLHSELNLSSLELGDSALYFCASSSTSGGLDTQYFGPGTRLTVL.

This clonotype was counted ten times or more. The rearrangement joins TRBV9 to TRBJ1-6; TRBD1 might be the D (5 bases). The length of the CDR3 is 15 residues. Germline V gene sequence: CDR1 SGDLS, CDR2 YYNGEE. The V and J ends lost 6 bases and 7 bases respectively, with 17 bases between them. The CDR3 nucleotides are TGTGCCAGCACAGGAGGTGGGGGAAAGAATTCACCCCTCCACTTT. Its translation: CASTGGGGKNSPLHF.

This clonotype was counted many times. The chain employs TRBV9 and TRBJ1-5; D is undetermined. The CDR3 is 13 residues long. The V gene lost 0 bases and the J gene lost 2 bases, with 3 bases spanning the gap. Per germline, CDR1 SGDLS and CDR2 YYNGEE. The CDR3 protein is CASSVDGNQPQHF. The CDR3 bases are TGTGCCAGCAGCGTAGACGGCAATCAGCCCCAGCATTTT.

This clonotype was recorded at least ten times. The V call is TRBV9, the J call TRBJ2-1, with 14 positions matching TRBD2. The CDR3 extends over 17 amino acids. CDR1 SGDLS and CDR2 YYNGEE come from the germline V gene. After removal of 2 bases from V and 10 bases from J, the junction contained 11 bases not matched to a gene. In DNA, the CDR3 is TGTGCCAGCAGCGTGGGGACTAGCGGGGGCCAAGGTCGAGAGCAGTTCTTC. This encodes CASSVGTSGGQGREQFF.

This clonotype was recorded many times. The chain carries TRBV9 and TRBJ2-1, with D uncertain. The CDR3 covers 13 residues. The germline V and J ends were trimmed by 3 bases and 4 bases, with 8 bases remaining between them. CDR1 SGDLS and CDR2 YYNGEE come from the germline V gene. CDR3 in amino acids: CASSAERYNEQFF. As DNA, the CDR3 is TGTGCCAGCAGCGCGGAGCGTTACAATGAGCAGTTCTTC. Variable domain in full (rest from reference TRBV9 and TRBJ2-1): DSGVTQTPKHLITATGQRVTLRCSPRSGDLSVYWYQQSLDQGLQFLIQYYNGEERAKGNILERFSAQQFPDLHSELNLSSLELGDSALYFCASSAERYNEQFFGPGTRLTVL.

The V and J genes are TRBV9 and TRBJ2-7; perhaps D is TRBD1 or TRBD2 (6 bases each). Per germline, CDR1 SGDLS and CDR2 YYNGEE. Deletions cut 3 bases from V and 1 base from J, with 17 bases between. The CDR3 is 16 amino acids. CDR3 residues: CASSAQAGGGSYEQYF. The CDR3 DNA sequence: TGTGCCAGCAGCGCGCAGGCCGGGGGCGGATCCTACGAGCAGTACTTC.

This clonotype was detected many times. The rearrangement uses TRBV9 and TRBJ2-3; 8 nucleotides line up with TRBD2. The germline V gene encodes CDR1 SGDLS and CDR2 YYNGEE. The CDR3 is 16 residues long. J was trimmed by 1 base and V by 1 base; bases with no gene match: 5. The CDR3 reads CASSVRGGRGTDTQYF. The CDR3 DNA is TGTGCCAGCAGCGTACGGGGGGGACGGGGCACAGATACGCAGTATTTT.

This clonotype showed up many times. V and J are TRBV9 and TRBJ2-5, with 9 bases aligning to TRBD1. Germline trimming cut 0 bases from V and 4 bases from J; bases unmatched to any gene: 4. CDR1 and CDR2 from the germline V gene are SGDLS and YYNGEE. The CDR3 is made up of 15 amino acids. The CDR3 bases are TGTGCCAGCAGCGTAGGGGGGACAGGGCCAGAGACCCAGTACTTC. Its translation is CASSVGGTGPETQYF.

This clonotype was detected ten times or more. The chain combines TRBV9 with TRBJ2-7, with 11 positions matching TRBD2. After removal of 0 bases from V and 7 bases from J, the junction contained 9 bases not matched to a gene. Per germline, CDR1 SGDLS and CDR2 YYNGEE. This CDR3 spans 16 amino acids. The DNA of the CDR3 is TGTGCCAGCAGCGTAGGGGGGACTAGCGGAGCAAGGGAGCAGTACTTC. Amino acids: CASSVGGTSGAREQYF. Drawing the rest from reference TRBV9 and TRBJ2-7, the complete variable domain is DSGVTQTPKHLITATGQRVTLRCSPRSGDLSVYWYQQSLDQGLQFLIQYYNGEERAKGNILERFSAQQFPDLHSELNLSSLELGDSALYFCASSVGGTSGAREQYFGPGTRLTVT.

The table lists this clonotype with many counts. V usage is TRBV9 and J usage is TRBJ2-1, with 10 bases matching TRBD2. The V and J ends lost 0 bases and 8 bases, in that order; junction bases with no gene match: 17. This CDR3 contains 19 residues. Germline assignment: CDR1 SGDLS and CDR2 YYNGEE. CDR3 nucleotides: TGTGCCAGCAGCGTAGCTTTCCCTAGCGGGAGTCTTGGGGGCGATGAGCAGTTCTTC. Protein: CASSVAFPSGSLGGDEQFF.

By share, this clonotype counts as medium-sized (0.01 to 0.1%). The chain carries TRBV9 and TRBJ2-3; D ambiguous. V was clipped by 4 bases and J by 2 bases, with 11 bases between them. CDR3 length equals 14 residues. The germline gives CDR1 SGDLS, CDR2 YYNGEE. The DNA for the CDR3 is TGTGCCAGCAGCCTCGGACCCCTCACAGATACGCAGTATTTT. This codes for CASSLGPLTDTQYF.

V gene TRBV9 combines with J gene TRBJ2-3; D not certain. Trimming left V 0 bases short and J 2 bases short, with 13 bases between. This CDR3 has 16 residues. Germline lookup yields CDR1 SGDLS and CDR2 YYNGEE. DNA for the CDR3: TGTGCCAGCAGCGTAGGTCCGGGTACTTCCACAGATACGCAGTATTTT. This sequence encodes CASSVGPGTSTDTQYF.

This clonotype occurred many times. The chain is built from TRBV9 and TRBJ2-2; TRBD1 aligns across 7 bases. CDR1 and CDR2 from the germline V gene are SGDLS and YYNGEE. The CDR3 covers 15 residues. With 4 bases clipped from V and 1 base from J, the junction kept 4 bases outside the gene matches. The CDR3 protein is CASSPDRENTGELFF. The CDR3 coding sequence is TGTGCCAGCAGCCCCGACAGGGAGAACACCGGGGAGCTGTTTTTT.

This clonotype was seen many times. The V and J genes are TRBV9 and TRBJ2-7, with D perhaps TRBD1 (6 bases). CDR3 length: 15 residues. V was cut by 0 bases and J by 3 bases, with 13 bases left in between. The germline V gene has CDR1 SGDLS and CDR2 YYNGEE. DNA of the CDR3: TGTGCCAGCAGCGTAGGGCGGACAGAGGACTACGAGCAGTACTTC. Its translation is CASSVGRTEDYEQYF. The full variable domain, rest sourced from reference TRBV9 and TRBJ2-7, is DSGVTQTPKHLITATGQRVTLRCSPRSGDLSVYWYQQSLDQGLQFLIQYYNGEERAKGNILERFSAQQFPDLHSELNLSSLELGDSALYFCASSVGRTEDYEQYFGPGTRLTVT.

This clonotype was seen ten or more times. This rearrangement joins TRBV9 to TRBJ2-1; 12 bases are shared with TRBD2. The germline CDR1 and CDR2 sequences are SGDLS and YYNGEE. V trimming: 4 bases; J trimming: 4 bases; junction bases outside the gene matches: 6. The CDR3 contains 16 residues. CDR3 residues: CASSPQGLAGYNEQFF. The CDR3 DNA reads as TGTGCCAGCAGCCCCCAGGGACTAGCGGGTTACAATGAGCAGTTCTTC.

This clonotype was seen at least ten times. In nucleotides, the CDR3 is TGTGCCAGCAGCTTATCCTGGGACAGGGAAGAGACCCAGTACTTC. Amino acids: CASSLSWDREETQYF. The chain employs TRBV9 and TRBJ2-5; 9 positions agree with TRBD1. V trimming: 4 bases; J trimming: 3 bases; junction bases outside the gene matches: 7. This CDR3 is 15 amino acids long. Germline V CDR1 and CDR2: SGDLS, YYNGEE.

This clonotype was seen repeatedly, ten times or more. The V call is TRBV9, the J call TRBJ1-2; TRBD1 might be the D (5 bases). The CDR3 is 13 amino acids. Germline V gene lookup returns CDR1 SGDLS and CDR2 YYNGEE. Trimming cost V 0 bases and J 3 bases, with 6 bases left between them. The CDR3, as DNA: TGTGCCAGCAGCGTAGGAGGGGACTATGGCTACACCTTC. Protein sequence: CASSVGGDYGYTF.

This clonotype was observed at least ten times. The chain couples TRBV9 to TRBJ2-5, with 9 bases fitting TRBD2. V dropped 0 bases and J dropped 1; count of bases not matched to a gene: 7. Germline CDR1 reads SGDLS; CDR2 reads YYNGEE. CDR3 size: 17 residues. For the CDR3, the DNA is TGTGCCAGCAGCGTAGGCAATAGCGGGGGCCTCCAAGAGACCCAGTACTTC. As protein: CASSVGNSGGLQETQYF.